Listed here are 7 T cell receptor beta chains from one sample, sequenced in a study of T cell responses to AZD1222 COVID-19 vaccine. Data came from immunoSEQ multiplex PCR; TCRdb stores just in-frame clones and leaves some out. Of about 110,000 clones listed, roughly nine tenths are singletons. Material: peripheral blood, obtained on day 0 of AZD1222 vaccination. All receptors come from an adult in good health.

V usage is TRBV18 and J usage is TRBJ2-3; D unresolved. Germline CDR1 KGHSH, CDR2 LQKENI. The V end lost 3 bases, the J end lost 4 bases, and 8 bases lay between the germline ends. This CDR3 has 13 amino acids. CDR3 DNA: TGTGCCAGCTCACCCTGGTCCGCAGATACGCAGTATTTT. This translates into CASSPWSADTQYF.

V usage is TRBV12-3 or TRBV12-4 and J usage is TRBJ1-2; possibly TRBD1 for D (6 bases). V lost 8 bases to trimming and J lost 4 bases, with 14 bases between them. The CDR3 covers 13 residues. DNA for the CDR3: TGTGCCAGCGTCCAGGGGATCGGCTATGGCTACACCTTC. Translation: CASVQGIGYGYTF.

The rearrangement links TRBV9 to TRBJ2-1; 8 bases fit TRBD2. J gave up 5 bases and V 0 bases, and 4 bases lay outside the gene matches. The CDR3 totals 15 residues. CDR1 is SGDLS, CDR2 YYNGEE, per germline. This CDR3 is CASSVVGSGNNEQFF. The CDR3 DNA is TGTGCCAGCAGCGTAGTGGGTAGCGGGAACAATGAGCAGTTCTTC.

The rearrangement uses TRBV18 and TRBJ1-2; D might be TRBD1 (5 bases). V lost 4 bases and J 7 bases, leaving 13 bases between the germline ends. This CDR3 is 13 amino acids long. Germline CDR1 KGHSH, CDR2 LQKENI. In DNA, the CDR3 is TGTGCCAGCTCACAGGGGCAGGGCTCTGGCTACACCTTC. Translation: CASSQGQGSGYTF.

The rearrangement uses TRBV4-3 and TRBJ1-5; no reliable D call. There are 15 residues in the CDR3. V was cut by 0 bases and J by 3 bases, with 9 bases left in between. Per the germline V gene, CDR1 is LGHNA and CDR2 is YSLEER. Here the CDR3 DNA reads TGCGCCAGCAGCCAAGAGGACGGCTTCAATCAGCCCCAGCATTTT. Amino acids: CASSQEDGFNQPQHF.

The rearrangement joins TRBV5-6 to TRBJ1-4, with D uncertain. This CDR3 region has 14 residues. V was cut by 5 bases and J by 7 bases, with 15 bases left in between. CDR1 and CDR2 (germline): SGHDT, YYEEEE. CDR3 sequence (DNA): TGTGCCAGCAGTACAGTTGAGAGGGTTGAAAAACTGTTTTTT. It codes for CASSTVERVEKLFF.

A few counts support this clone. This chain uses TRBV6-2 or TRBV6-3 with TRBJ2-7, with 8 bases fitting TRBD1. Germline V gives CDR1 MNHEY, CDR2 SVGEGT. This CDR3 has 14 residues. Trimming at V came to 6 bases and at J to 1 base, leaving 5 bases not matched to a gene. In DNA form, the CDR3 reads TGTGCCAGCAGCCCCAGGGGGCCGTCCTACGAGCAGTACTTC. It encodes CASSPRGPSYEQYF.